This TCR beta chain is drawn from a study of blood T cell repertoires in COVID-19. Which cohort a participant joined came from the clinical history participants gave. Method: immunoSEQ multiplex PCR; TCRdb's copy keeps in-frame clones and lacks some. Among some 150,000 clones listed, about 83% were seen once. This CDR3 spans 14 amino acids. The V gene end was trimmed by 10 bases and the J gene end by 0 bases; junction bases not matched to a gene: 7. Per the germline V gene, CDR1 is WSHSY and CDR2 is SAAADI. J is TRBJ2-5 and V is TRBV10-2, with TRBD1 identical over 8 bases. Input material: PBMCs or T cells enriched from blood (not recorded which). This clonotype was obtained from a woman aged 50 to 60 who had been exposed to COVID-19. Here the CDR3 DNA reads TGCGCCACTGGACAGGGCTCGTACCAAGAGACCCAGTACTTC. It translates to CATGQGSYQETQYF.